This TCR beta chain was recovered during a study of T cells in Graves' hyperthyroidism and ophthalmopathy. The sample holds a few counts of this clonotype. Template material for amplifying TCR beta CDR3 regions consisted of RNA transcripts. Primed by the HTBI set, a first-round RT-PCR was run on the TCR CDR3. TCRdb reprocessed the multiplex PCR reads via MiXCR and lists one record per CDR3 protein. The sample contains around 250,000 distinct CDR3 sequences, approximately 24% of which appear only once. The specimen sequenced was blood. This clonotype was obtained from a woman aged 40-49 years with Graves' ophthalmopathy.

The chain's CDR3 is CASSEADAETQYF. In nucleotides, the CDR3 is TGTGCCAGCAGTGAAGCGGATGCAGAGACCCAGTACTTC. The chain uses TRBV6-1 and TRBJ2-5, with D unresolved. Germline CDR1 MNHNS, CDR2 SASEGT. V lost 0 bases, J lost 4 bases, and 6 bases lay in between. The CDR3 spans 13 residues.